Presented here are 15 T cell receptor beta chains from one specimen sequenced in a study of blood T cell repertoires in COVID-19. The protocol was immunoSEQ multiplex PCR, while the TCRdb copy is restricted to in-frame clones and leaves out a portion. Found here are tens of thousands of clones, about 92% of them singletons; the top ten hold less than 0.55%. Input material: peripheral blood. The receptors shown here come from a man aged 45-60 years with COVID-19, enrolled during active disease.

CDR3 amino acids: CATSRASAFTDTQYF. CDR3 nucleotide sequence: TGTGCCACCAGCAGGGCTAGCGCCTTCACAGATACGCAGTATTTT. The chain recombines TRBV15 with TRBJ2-3; D perhaps matches TRBD2 (6 bases). The CDR3 sequence is 15 residues long. Trimming took off 3 bases at V and 2 bases at J, with 12 bases between the two ends. CDR1 is LNHNV and CDR2 is YYDKDF in the germline V gene (reference sequence).

J is TRBJ2-1 and V is TRBV6-5; TRBD2 aligns across 7 bases. The V segment lost 5 bases and the J segment 5 bases; nucleotides outside the gene matches: 9. The germline gives CDR1 MNHEY, CDR2 SVGAGI. The CDR3 is 15 amino acids. CDR3 sequence: CASSILAEPHNEQFF. In DNA form, the CDR3 reads TGTGCCAGCAGTATCCTAGCGGAACCTCACAATGAGCAGTTCTTC.

This clone was observed a single time. V and J are TRBV28 and TRBJ2-2; D is possibly TRBD1 (6 bases). This CDR3 contains 16 residues. Trimming took off 6 bases at V and 4 bases at J, with 18 bases between the two ends. Germline V gives CDR1 MDHEN, CDR2 SYDVKM. The CDR3 DNA follows: TGTGCCAGCAGGTTGCTAGGGGACACCCGCACCGGGGAGCTGTTTTTT. Translated, it gives CASRLLGDTRTGELFF.

The chain joins TRBV18 to TRBJ2-7, with 8 bases lining up with TRBD1. CDR1 is KGHSH, CDR2 LQKENI, per germline. The CDR3 loop spans 15 amino acids. V shed 8 bases, J shed 3 bases, and the junction held 12 bases outside the gene matches. The CDR3 sequence: CASASGSDRGYEQYF. In nucleotides, the CDR3 is TGTGCCAGCGCAAGTGGGTCAGACAGGGGCTACGAGCAGTACTTC.

This clone was seen once. The genes are TRBV7-8 and TRBJ2-7; 10 bases fit TRBD2. Trimming took 1 base from V and 5 from J; bases not matched to a gene: 5. Germline-derived CDR1 and CDR2 are SGHVS and FQNEAQ. CDR3 length: 15 amino acids. In DNA, the CDR3 is TGTGCCAGCAGCTTAGGTTTAGGGACTAGCGACGAGCAGTACTTC. It specifies CASSLGLGTSDEQYF.

The J gene is TRBJ2-7, the V gene TRBV5-1, with 8 bases that match TRBD2. Germline values: CDR1 SGHRS, CDR2 YFSETQ. This CDR3 region has 13 residues. The trim removed 3 bases at V and 3 bases at J, leaving 2 bases unmatched. The CDR3 here is CASSSGRGYEQYF. The CDR3, as DNA: TGCGCCAGCAGCTCCGGGAGGGGCTACGAGCAGTACTTC.

The V call is TRBV14, the J call TRBJ1-2; 7 nucleotides align to TRBD1. CDR1 is SGHDN and CDR2 is FVKESK in the germline V gene. The CDR3 sequence is 13 residues long. V shed 2 bases, J shed 7 bases, and the junction held 4 bases outside the gene matches. In DNA form, the CDR3 reads TGTGCCAGCAGCCAACGGACAGGACGTGGCTACACCTTC. Translated: CASSQRTGRGYTF.

The V gene is TRBV7-8, the J gene TRBJ2-1, with 13 bases that match TRBD2. This CDR3 is built from 18 residues. V trimming: 1 base; J trimming: 0 bases; junction bases outside the gene matches: 3. The V gene's germline CDR1 is SGHVS and CDR2 FQNEAQ. The CDR3, as DNA: TGTGCCAGCAGCTTAGAACTAGCGGGAGGGAGCTCCTACAATGAGCAGTTCTTC. Amino acid sequence: CASSLELAGGSSYNEQFF.

V and J are TRBV18 and TRBJ2-7, with TRBD2 matching over 15 bases. The CDR3 runs 19 residues. Germline trimming cut 4 bases from V and 3 bases from J; bases unmatched to any gene: 13. Germline assignment: CDR1 KGHSH and CDR2 LQKENI. The chain's CDR3 is CASSLSGLAGGSGFYEQYF. The CDR3 region has the DNA TGTGCCAGCTCACTTTCGGGACTAGCGGGAGGCTCCGGGTTCTACGAGCAGTACTTC.

The rearrangement joins TRBV4-2 to TRBJ1-3; unclear D gene. Germline V lookup: CDR1 LGHNA, CDR2 YNFKEQ. Deletions cut 6 bases from V and 4 bases from J, with 16 bases between. The CDR3 spans 15 residues. The CDR3 loop is CASRPQPDLGNTIYF. CDR3 nucleotide sequence: TGTGCCAGCAGACCGCAGCCAGACTTGGGAAACACCATATATTTT.

The rearrangement uses TRBV24-1 and TRBJ2-7; 8 bases line up with TRBD1. Losses at the gene ends were 5 bases for V and 1 base for J; bases not matched to a gene: 3. This CDR3 has 14 residues. The germline V gene encodes CDR1 KGHDR and CDR2 SFDVKD. CDR3 DNA: TGTGCCACCAGTGTCTGGACAGGGTCCTACGAGCAGTACTTC. The encoded protein is CATSVWTGSYEQYF.

The chain carries TRBV24-1 and TRBJ1-2; D possibly corresponds to TRBD1 (6 bases). Germline V CDR1 and CDR2: KGHDR, SFDVKD. Trimming stripped 3 bases from V and 5 bases from J, with 12 bases between. This CDR3 contains 14 residues. The CDR3 DNA follows: TGTGCCACCAGTGATACAGGGAGGGCGTATGGCTACACCTTC. Protein sequence: CATSDTGRAYGYTF.

The chain has TRBV5-6 and TRBJ1-5; the D gene is possibly TRBD1 (6 bases). Germline V gene data show CDR1 as SGHDT and CDR2 as YYEEEE. The CDR3 runs to 14 residues. Between the trimmed V and J ends, which lost 1 base and 9 bases, there was a span of 14 bases. The CDR3 DNA follows: TGTGCCAGCAGCTTGACGGCGGGGGCAGGGCCCCAGCATTTT. This translates into CASSLTAGAGPQHF.

The genes are TRBV27 and TRBJ2-7; D is unclear. V was trimmed by 3 bases and J by 4 bases, leaving 22 bases between them. CDR1 is MNHEY, CDR2 SMNVEV, per germline (reference sequence). This CDR3 is built from 17 residues. The CDR3 sequence: CASSFGGDVRSTYEQYF. CDR3 sequence (DNA): TGTGCCAGCAGTTTTGGCGGTGATGTGAGGTCAACTTACGAGCAGTACTTC.

This clone was seen a few times. In DNA form, the CDR3 reads TGTGCCAGCAGCCCAGGGGGCTACAATCAGCCCCAGCATTTT. Translation gives CASSPGGYNQPQHF. The chain recombines TRBV28 with TRBJ1-5; 8 nucleotides align to TRBD1. Germline CDR1 and CDR2: MDHEN and SYDVKM. With V trimmed by 6 bases and J by 3 bases, 4 bases remained unmatched. The CDR3 has 14 amino acids.